A single sample gave rise to the 21 T cell receptor beta chains below, sequenced in a study of blood T cells in healthy people across ages. Primers used in a second PCR of about 6 to 12 cycles were a sample-barcoded 5' primer and a J-beta primer mix. TCRdb reprocessed the 5' RACE reads via MiXCR and lists one record per CDR3 protein. The table includes about 670,000 distinct CDR3 sequences, over 40% detected once. Sequenced input: blood. Receptors were obtained from a woman aged 80 or older in good health.

There are a few counts of this clonotype. This chain joins TRBV7-2 and TRBJ2-7; D is unresolved. Germline assignment: CDR1 SGHTA and CDR2 FQGNSA. CDR3 size: 15 residues. Deletions cut 0 bases from V and 0 bases from J, with 9 bases between. The DNA of the CDR3 is TGTGCCAGCAGCTTAGCGGCGGCGTACTCCTACGAGCAGTACTTC. Translating it yields CASSLAAAYSYEQYF.

As regards this clonotype: A much larger clone lies one base from this, so it may be a read error. The chain couples TRBV20-1 to TRBJ2-1, with 9 nucleotides matching TRBD2. V dropped 4 bases and J dropped 9; count of bases not matched to a gene: 13. The germline gives CDR1 DFQATT, CDR2 SNEGSKA (reference sequence). The CDR3 contains 15 residues. The CDR3 here is CSAILGGGEEIEQFF. Here the CDR3 DNA reads TGCAGTGCTATCTTAGGCGGGGGGGAGGAGATTGAGCAGTTCTTC.

The rearrangement links TRBV5-1 to TRBJ2-2; 8 bases map to TRBD1. The CDR3 has 13 residues. V lost 8 bases to trimming and J lost 7 bases; unmatched junction nucleotides: 7. The germline V gene encodes CDR1 SGHRS and CDR2 YFSETQ. The CDR3 sequence: CASLGQGGGELFF. The CDR3 DNA follows: TGCGCCAGTCTTGGACAGGGCGGCGGGGAGCTGTTTTTT.

This chain uses TRBV12-3 or TRBV12-4 with TRBJ2-4, with TRBD1 as a possible D gene (6 bases). The CDR3 loop spans 16 amino acids. V lost 6 bases and J 0 bases, leaving 15 bases between the germline ends. CDR3 DNA: TGTGCCAGCAGCCCTGACAGGACGTTAGCCAAAAACATTCAGTACTTC. Translating gives CASSPDRTLAKNIQYF.

There are a few counts of this clonotype. A read error may be the cause here, since a much bigger clone is one base away. The rearrangement uses TRBV15 and TRBJ2-7; tentative D call: TRBD2 (6 bases). The V gene lost 7 bases and the J gene lost 7 bases, with 23 bases spanning the gap. The CDR3 spans 15 residues. The germline CDR1 and CDR2 sequences are LNHNV and YYDKDF (reference sequence). The CDR3 DNA reads TGTGCCACCACCACCGGGACTCTTTTTGGCAATGAGCAGTACTTC. It specifies CATTTGTLFGNEQYF.

J is TRBJ2-5 and V is TRBV3-1; D not certain. V was shortened by 0 bases and J by 11 bases, with 22 bases between the two germline ends. CDR3 length equals 16 residues. CDR1 and CDR2 from the germline V gene are LGHDT and YNNKEL (reference sequence). For the CDR3, the DNA is TGTGCCAGCAGCCAAGAAGGTGTCTTACGCTACAATGAGCAGTACTTC. Amino acids: CASSQEGVLRYNEQYF.

The chain links TRBV11-2 to TRBJ2-7, with 10 bases identical to TRBD1. The DNA end lines up better with TRBJ2-5; the J call may be wrong. The CDR3 is 14 residues long. From germline, CDR1 is SGHAT and CDR2 FQNNGV. Written as DNA, the CDR3 is TGTGCCAGCAGCTCGGATGGACAGGGGGGGACCCAGTACTTC. Translated: CASSSDGQGGTQYF.

The genes are TRBV25-1 and TRBJ2-5; 7 bases are a match to TRBD1. This CDR3 is 12 amino acids long. V lost 8 bases to trimming and J lost 11 bases; unmatched junction nucleotides: 11. Germline V CDR1 and CDR2: MGHDK, SYGVNS. In DNA, the CDR3 is TGTGCCAGCGGAGACAGGGCAAATGAGCAGTACTTC. Protein product: CASGDRANEQYF.

This clonotype was counted ten times or more. The chain is built from TRBV20-1 and TRBJ2-1; TRBD1 matches 7 bases. This CDR3 has 15 residues. Looked up from germline, CDR1 is DFQATT and CDR2 is SNEGSKA (reference sequence). V shed 6 bases, J shed 2 bases, and the junction held 10 bases outside the gene matches. In DNA form, the CDR3 reads TGCAGTGCGAAATCGGACAGGCCCACCTACAATGAGCAGTTCTTC. Amino acid sequence: CSAKSDRPTYNEQFF.

This clonotype was counted many times. The chain recombines TRBV7-2 with TRBJ2-3, with 8 bases fitting TRBD2. This CDR3 has 14 residues. Losses at the gene ends were 3 bases for V and 8 bases for J; bases not matched to a gene: 7. Germline V CDR1 and CDR2: SGHTA, FQGNSA. Written as DNA, the CDR3 is TGTGCCAGCAGCTTCGGACTAGCCACACCTACGCAGTATTTT. The encoded protein is CASSFGLATPTQYF.

A remark on this clonotype: A much larger clone lies one base from this, so it may be a read error. The chain links TRBV20-1 to TRBJ1-5, with D unclear. CDR1 and CDR2 (germline): DFQATT, SNEGSKA (reference sequence). This CDR3 is 12 amino acids long. CDR3 bases: TGCAGTGCTGGAGATGGTAATCAGCCCCAGCATTTT. This encodes CSAGDGNQPQHF.

This clonotype was observed once. It may be a read error: a sequence one base away is much more abundant. The chain links TRBV7-2 to TRBJ2-1; 8 nucleotides line up with TRBD2. CDR3 length: 14 amino acids. The germline CDR1 and CDR2 sequences are SGHTA and FQGNSA. Unmatched junction bases numbered 10, after V lost 6 bases and J lost 9 bases. The DNA for the CDR3 is TGTGCCAGCAGACGGGAGGGCAGTTGGGGTGAGCAGTTCTTC. This codes for CASRREGSWGEQFF.

The genes are TRBV20-1 and TRBJ1-5, with TRBD1 matching 10 bases. CDR3 size: 16 residues. Germline V gene lookup returns CDR1 DFQATT and CDR2 SNEGSKA (reference sequence). The J segment lost 4 bases and the V segment lost 3 bases, leaving 9 bases of the junction unmatched. The CDR3 nucleotides are TGCAGTGCTAGGGATCGGGACAGGGGTTCAAATCAGCCCCAGCATTTT. Encoded protein: CSARDRDRGSNQPQHF.

This clonotype was recorded many times. The gene calls are TRBV12-3 or TRBV12-4 and TRBJ2-1; 9 bases map to TRBD2. V dropped 2 bases and J dropped 8; count of bases not matched to a gene: 10. The CDR3 is 16 amino acids. The chain's CDR3 is CASSLSAGGPAYEQFF. CDR3 in DNA: TGTGCCAGCAGTTTATCCGCGGGAGGGCCGGCGTATGAGCAGTTCTTC.

This clonotype was picked up many times. The chain couples TRBV30 to TRBJ2-3; D is perhaps TRBD1 (5 bases). Looked up from germline, CDR1 is GTSNPN and CDR2 is SVGIG (reference sequence). The CDR3 covers 15 residues. V gave up 6 bases and J gave up 2 bases, with 18 bases separating them. The CDR3 bases are TGTGCCTGCAACCCACCAGGGATATTCACAGATACGCAGTATTTT. Its protein product is CACNPPGIFTDTQYF.

The rearrangement links TRBV5-1 to TRBJ2-5; D may correspond to TRBD1 or TRBD2 (5 bases each). The DNA end favors TRBJ2-7, so the J call may be wrong. Germline lookup yields CDR1 SGHRS and CDR2 YFSETQ. The CDR3 has 14 residues. CDR3 DNA: TGCGCCAGCAGCTTGGGGGGACGCCGCTACGAGCAGTACTTC. Protein product: CASSLGGRRYEQYF.

This chain joins TRBV2 and TRBJ1-1; D remains ambiguous. Germline CDR1 is SNHLY and CDR2 is FYNNEI. CDR3 length: 15 amino acids. Trimming cost V 2 bases and J 4 bases, with 14 bases left between them. CDR3 sequence reads: CASSETRTESTEAFF. In DNA form, the CDR3 reads TGTGCCAGCAGTGAAACCCGGACGGAATCCACTGAAGCTTTCTTT.

With regard to this clonotype: A much bigger clone sits one base away, suggesting this may be a read error. The chain couples TRBV20-1 to TRBJ2-3, with TRBD2 matching 15 bases. The germline V gene encodes CDR1 DFQATT and CDR2 SNEGSKA (reference sequence). The CDR3 is made up of 19 amino acids. V was pared by 5 bases and J by 0 bases, with 12 bases of the junction left unmatched. The CDR3 sequence: CSALVGTSGRLESTDTQYF. The CDR3 nucleotides read TGCAGTGCTCTAGTGGGGACTAGCGGGAGGCTGGAGAGCACAGATACGCAGTATTTT.

This clonotype was counted many times. The chain recombines TRBV9 with TRBJ2-7, with 7 nucleotides matching TRBD2. This CDR3 is built from 15 residues. The germline gives CDR1 SGDLS, CDR2 YYNGEE. J gave up 2 bases and V 0 bases, and 5 bases lay outside the gene matches. In DNA form, the CDR3 reads TGTGCCAGCAGCGTAGGAGCGGGGTTTACCTACGAGCAGTACTTC. As protein: CASSVGAGFTYEQYF.

The chain couples TRBV20-1 to TRBJ2-2, with D possibly TRBD1 on 6 matching bases. Germline V gives CDR1 DFQATT, CDR2 SNEGSKA (reference sequence). This CDR3 comprises 14 residues. Trimming removed 3 bases at V and 7 bases at J, with 15 bases between. CDR3 bases: TGCAGTGCTAGTTTCTGGGGGCCCGGCGGGGAGCTGTTTTTT. Its translation: CSASFWGPGGELFF.

This clonotype was counted only a few times. CDR3: CASSHLTSGSHETQYF. DNA for the CDR3: TGTGCCAGCAGCCACCTCACTAGCGGGAGCCACGAGACCCAGTACTTC. This rearrangement joins TRBV28 to TRBJ2-5; 11 positions agree with TRBD2. Germline CDR1 and CDR2: MDHEN and SYDVKM. CDR3 size: 16 residues. V shed 6 bases, J shed 5 bases, and the junction held 11 bases outside the gene matches. Filled out from reference TRBV28 and TRBJ2-5, the complete variable domain reads DVKVTQSSRYLVKRTGEKVFLECVQDMDHENMFWYRQDPGLGLRLIYFSYDVKMKEKGDIPEGYSVSREKKERFSLILESASTNQTSMYLCASSHLTSGSHETQYFGPGTRLLVL.